This T cell receptor beta chain was sequenced in a study of vaccination and CD4 T cells after COVID-19. Whole-study findings and limits: Median SARS-CoV-2-reactive clonotype numbers rose nonsignificantly, about 20 to 40.

The Oncomine TCR Beta short-read assay sequenced DNA from cultured CD4+ T cells. A single record per CDR3 protein comes from TCRdb applying MiXCR to the PCR reads. Of 7,000 to 8,500 distinct CDR3 sequences listed, 37% were seen once; the top ten hold about 16%. In this sample, this clonotype turned up a few times. What it recognizes is unknown. There are 15 residues in the CDR3. Deletions cut 2 bases from V and 2 bases from J, with 13 bases between. Treatment given: roughly ten-day PBMC culture with coronavirus spike peptide pools or control peptides (ViraFEST assay). It was before the COVID-19 pandemic (2011-2018) that the unexposed donor's CD4+ T cells were collected.

V usage is TRBV23-1 and J usage is TRBJ2-7, with D possibly TRBD1 on 6 matching bases. TRBV23-1 is identified as an open reading frame with a role that is uncertain. This receptor was taken from a human donor in good health. Sequenced input: CD4+ T cells from blood, cultured in vitro. CDR3: CASSQGLQGAYEQYF. CDR3 coding DNA: TGCGCCAGCAGTCAAGGCTTACAGGGTGCCTACGAGCAGTACTTC.